This TCR beta chain was retrieved from a study of identical twins. Template switching added a universal primer binding site, and final cDNA carried unique molecular identifiers. Using its own MiXCR run on the 5' RACE reads, TCRdb lists one record per CDR3 protein. The profile covers approximately 190,000 distinct CDR3 sequences, with more than 15% appearing a single time and 35% to 50% taken by the ten largest. In its sample, this clonotype was seen a few times. The data also belong to a second study, concerning T cells expressing NK-cell markers. That paper notes: Clarity on HCMV specificity was lacking for the expanded NKG2C+ T cell clones.

The sequence came from a young woman in good health. Sequenced input: CD8+ T cells sorted from blood.

The CDR3 DNA follows: TGTGCCAGCAGAGACAGAAGCCCTGAAGCTTTCTTT. Translation gives CASRDRSPEAFF. V is TRBV12-3 or TRBV12-4 and J is TRBJ1-1, with a possible D match to TRBD1 (5 bases). This CDR3 has 12 residues. Between the trimmed V and J ends, which lost 6 bases and 6 bases, there was a span of 11 bases.